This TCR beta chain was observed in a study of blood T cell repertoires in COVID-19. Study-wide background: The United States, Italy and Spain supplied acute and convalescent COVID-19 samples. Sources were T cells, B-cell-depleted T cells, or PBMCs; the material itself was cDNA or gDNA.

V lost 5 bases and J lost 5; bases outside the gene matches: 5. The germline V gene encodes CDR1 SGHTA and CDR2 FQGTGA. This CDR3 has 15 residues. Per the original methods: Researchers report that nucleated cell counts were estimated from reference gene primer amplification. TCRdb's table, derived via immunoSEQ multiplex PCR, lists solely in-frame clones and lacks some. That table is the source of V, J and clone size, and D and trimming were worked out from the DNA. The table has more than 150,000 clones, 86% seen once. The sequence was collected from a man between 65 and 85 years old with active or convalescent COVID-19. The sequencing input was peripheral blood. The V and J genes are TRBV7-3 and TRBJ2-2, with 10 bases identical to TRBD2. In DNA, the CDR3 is TGTGCCAGCAGCCCCCAGGGACTAGCGACCGGGGAGCTGTTTTTT. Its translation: CASSPQGLATGELFF.